This T cell receptor (beta chain) was profiled in a study of technical replicates of blood from a few donors. Measured with immunoSEQ multiplex PCR; TCRdb has only the in-frame clones, and not every one. Seen here are tens of thousands of clones, roughly 94% observed once, and the top ten hold 0.25%. V lost 0 bases to trimming and J lost 0 bases, with 12 bases between them. Germline loops: CDR1 MGHRA, CDR2 YSYEKL. CDR3 length: 18 amino acids. The sequencing sample was made of T cells isolated from PBMCs. This rearrangement joins TRBV4-1 to TRBJ2-6; D possibly corresponds to TRBD2 (5 bases). The receptor was isolated from a human donor in good health. The CDR3, as DNA: TGCGCCAGCAGCCAAGAGCCCTACGGGGTCTCTGGGGCCAACGTCCTGACTTTC. Encoded protein: CASSQEPYGVSGANVLTF.